Shown below are 28 T cell receptor beta chains from a single sample sequenced in a study of blood T cell repertoires in COVID-19. The data were produced by immunoSEQ multiplex PCR, yet TCRdb's version contains in-frame clones alone and is incomplete. Of 100,000 to 150,000 clones listed, around 85% were seen once; the top ten hold about 2.5%. The sample consisted of peripheral blood. The receptors come from a middle-aged man with acute or convalescent COVID-19.

The CDR3 loop is CATSAGYNEQFF. Here the CDR3 DNA reads TGTGCCACCAGTGCAGGTTACAATGAGCAGTTCTTC. V and J are TRBV24-1 and TRBJ2-1; D remains unclear. V lost 5 bases and J 4 bases, leaving 5 bases between the germline ends. Germline lookup yields CDR1 KGHDR and CDR2 SFDVKD. The CDR3 contains 12 residues.

The rearrangement uses TRBV5-1 and TRBJ1-3; D is possibly TRBD1 (6 bases). Trimming removed 5 bases from V and 0 bases from J, with 18 bases in between. This CDR3 is 17 amino acids long. Germline-derived CDR1 and CDR2 are SGHRS and YFSETQ. The CDR3 region is CASSRWDKGSSGNTIYF. Written as DNA, the CDR3 is TGCGCCAGCAGTCGGTGGGACAAAGGGTCCTCTGGAAACACCATATATTTT.

V and J are TRBV10-1 and TRBJ1-1; TRBD1 matches at 7 bases. There are 14 residues in the CDR3. The germline V gene has CDR1 WNHNN and CDR2 SYGVQD (reference sequence). V shed 6 bases and J 6 bases; nucleotides not matched to a gene: 10. The DNA of the CDR3 is TGCGCCAGCAGCCCTACAGGGGTAGGCTCTGAAGCTTTCTTT. Its translation is CASSPTGVGSEAFF.

V and J are TRBV6-6 and TRBJ2-5; 9 bases are a match to TRBD2. The CDR3 has 15 residues. J lost 2 bases, V lost 2 bases, and 3 bases had no gene match. Looked up from germline, CDR1 is MNHNY and CDR2 is SVGAGI (reference sequence). CDR3 in DNA: TGTGCCAGCAGTTACCTAGCGGGGAGTCAAGAGACCCAGTACTTC. Translating it yields CASSYLAGSQETQYF.

This chain uses TRBV5-3 with TRBJ1-3; D is unresolved. TRBV5-3 carries the ORF label, with uncertain function. This CDR3 region has 13 residues. The germline V and J ends were trimmed by 3 bases and 9 bases, with 13 bases remaining between them. The CDR3 loop is CARSSPCYGTIYF. The CDR3 DNA follows: TGTGCCAGAAGCTCCCCCTGCTACGGCACCATATATTTT.

The chain links TRBV28 to TRBJ2-2, with TRBD2 matching over 15 bases. Losses at the gene ends were 3 bases for V and 5 bases for J; bases not matched to a gene: 4. The CDR3 has 17 amino acids. Germline V gene sequence: CDR1 MDHEN, CDR2 SYDVKM. Written as DNA, the CDR3 is TGTGCCAGCAGTTTTTGGGGACTAGCGGGAGGTACCGGGGAGCTGTTTTTT. It specifies CASSFWGLAGGTGELFF.

The chain links TRBV21-1 to TRBJ1-4; the DNA was not compared with TRBD1, the D call given in the table. TRBV21-1 is flagged as a pseudogene. This CDR3 is 17 amino acids long. CDR3 in DNA: TGTGCCAGCAGCAAGGGGCAGCAGATGTTAACTAATGAAAAACTGTTTTTT. Translating gives CASSKGQQMLTNEKLFF.

This clone was found once. The genes are TRBV7-9 and TRBJ2-1; D gene uncertain. This CDR3 is built from 15 residues. With 8 bases removed from V and 5 bases from J, the gap between germline ends came to 19 bases. Germline values: CDR1 SEHNR, CDR2 FQNEAQ (reference sequence). CDR3 in amino acids: CASGVFLQYNNEQFF. CDR3 DNA: TGTGCCAGCGGAGTCTTTTTGCAATACAACAATGAGCAGTTCTTC.

This rearrangement joins TRBV23-1 to TRBJ1-1; the D gene is possibly TRBD1 (5 bases). TRBV23-1 is annotated as an ORF whose role is uncertain. The germline V and J ends were trimmed by 10 bases and 4 bases, with 10 bases remaining between them. The CDR3 is 11 amino acids. DNA for the CDR3: TGCGCCAACCGCAGGGCCACTGAAGCTTTCTTT. Translating it yields CANRRATEAFF.

V gene TRBV19 combines with J gene TRBJ2-7, with TRBD2 as a possible D gene (5 bases). Germline V gene lookup returns CDR1 LNHDA and CDR2 SQIVND (reference sequence). Trimming removed 4 bases from V and 2 bases from J, with 9 bases in between. This CDR3 has 13 amino acids. The CDR3 nucleotides are TGTGCCAGTAGTAGTGACTATACCTACGAGCAGTACTTC. Translation: CASSSDYTYEQYF.

The rearrangement joins TRBV7-8 to TRBJ1-5; possibly TRBD1 for D (5 bases). From germline, CDR1 is SGHVS and CDR2 FQNEAQ. The CDR3 is 15 residues long. V lost 4 bases and J 1 base, leaving 11 bases between the germline ends. The CDR3 coding sequence is TGTGCCAGCAGCTCCCAGGGTCACAGCAATCAGCCCCAGCATTTT. Translating it yields CASSSQGHSNQPQHF.

This chain joins TRBV10-3 and TRBJ1-5, with 7 nucleotides matching TRBD1. Trimming at V came to 9 bases and at J to 4 bases, leaving 9 bases not matched to a gene. Per the germline V gene, CDR1 is ENHRY and CDR2 is SYGVKD. The CDR3 contains 14 residues. The CDR3 DNA is TGTGCCATACGAGCCGGGACAGAAAATCAGCCCCAGCATTTT. It yields the protein CAIRAGTENQPQHF.

This clone was counted between two and nine times. The chain carries TRBV2 and TRBJ2-7, with D perhaps TRBD1 (6 bases). V shed 3 bases and J shed 0 bases, with 12 bases lying between them. Germline CDR1 SNHLY, CDR2 FYNNEI. CDR3 length equals 15 residues. The CDR3 protein is CASSDVDRRSYEQYF. For the CDR3, the DNA is TGTGCCAGCAGTGATGTAGACAGGCGCTCCTACGAGCAGTACTTC.

A word on this clone: Its ends do not fully match the called genes, so a read error is possible. This chain joins TRBV28 and TRBJ1-1; D is perhaps TRBD1 (6 bases). Germline V CDR1 and CDR2: MDHEN, SYDVKM. CDR3 length equals 13 residues. The chain's CDR3 is CASSLRGNTETFF. The CDR3 region has the DNA TGTGCCAGCAGTCTCAGGGGTAACACTGAAACTTTCTTT.

The CDR3 loop reads CASSEWGDGNEKLFF. The CDR3 bases are TGTGCCAGCAGTGAATGGGGGGATGGAAATGAAAAACTGTTTTTT. V is TRBV25-1 and J is TRBJ1-4, with a tentative D call TRBD1 (5 bases). The germline V gene encodes CDR1 MGHDK and CDR2 SYGVNS. CDR3 length: 15 amino acids. V was pared by 1 base and J by 5 bases, with 11 bases between. Drawing the rest from reference TRBV25-1 and TRBJ1-4, the complete variable domain is EADIYQTPRYLVIGTGKKITLECSQTMGHDKMYWYQQDPGMELHLIHYSYGVNSTEKGDLSSESTVSRIRTEHFPLTLESARPSHTSQYLCASSEWGDGNEKLFFGSGTQLSVL.

V is TRBV7-3 and J is TRBJ2-6, with D unresolved. V shed 1 base and J shed 4 bases, with 20 bases lying between them. CDR1 and CDR2 from the germline V gene are SGHTA and FQGTGA. This CDR3 has 19 amino acids. CDR3 residues: CASSLNPALPPIGANVLTF. The DNA for the CDR3 is TGTGCCAGCAGCTTAAACCCTGCCCTACCCCCAATCGGGGCCAACGTCCTGACTTTC.

This clone was detected once. The CDR3 spells CASSGSGGSGEKLFF. CDR3 nucleotides: TGTGCCAGCAGCGGGAGTGGGGGCAGCGGTGAAAAACTGTTTTTT. The V call is TRBV9, the J call TRBJ1-4; possibly TRBD1 for D (6 bases). Germline V gene data show CDR1 as SGDLS and CDR2 as YYNGEE. This CDR3 has 15 residues. Trimming removed 3 bases at V and 7 bases at J, with 16 bases between.

The chain joins TRBV6-1 to TRBJ1-5; D is perhaps TRBD1 (5 bases). Trimming removed 0 bases from V and 9 bases from J, with 18 bases in between. CDR1 is MNHNS, CDR2 SASEGT, per germline. The CDR3 totals 16 residues. The CDR3 DNA follows: TGTGCCAGCAGTGAAGCTGGGAGGGGCCGCCCCTCGCCCCAGCATTTT. Protein: CASSEAGRGRPSPQHF.

This clone was detected only a few times. The chain combines TRBV18 with TRBJ1-1, with 9 bases identical to TRBD1. Per the germline V gene, CDR1 is KGHSH and CDR2 is LQKENI. The CDR3 covers 12 residues. V shed 3 bases and J 11 bases; nucleotides not matched to a gene: 4. The CDR3 here is CASSPGTGPAFF. CDR3 nucleotides: TGTGCCAGCTCACCTGGGACAGGGCCGGCTTTCTTT.

The V call is TRBV5-4, the J call TRBJ2-7, with a possible D match to TRBD2 (5 bases). The CDR3 extends over 15 amino acids. Trimming left V 1 base short and J 0 bases short, with 11 bases between. Germline CDR1 and CDR2: SGHNT and YYREEE (reference sequence). CDR3 coding DNA: TGTGCCAGCAGCTTGTCGACGGGGAGCTCCTACGAGCAGTACTTC. Translated, it gives CASSLSTGSSYEQYF.

V is TRBV5-1 and J is TRBJ2-7; 7 nucleotides line up with TRBD1. Trimming at V came to 3 bases and at J to 3 bases, leaving 6 bases not matched to a gene. The CDR3 extends over 14 amino acids. Germline V CDR1 and CDR2: SGHRS, YFSETQ. In DNA, the CDR3 is TGCGCCAGCAGCTCCGGGACAGTAGTCTACGAGCAGTACTTC. It specifies CASSSGTVVYEQYF.

V and J are TRBV5-5 and TRBJ2-5; D perhaps matches TRBD2 (5 bases). V lost 4 bases and J 5 bases, leaving 12 bases between the germline ends. The CDR3 length is 13 residues. Germline lookup yields CDR1 SGHKS and CDR2 YYEKEE (reference sequence). CDR3 nucleotide sequence: TGTGCCAGCAGCCCTATCGGGGTGGAGACCCAGTACTTC. Protein: CASSPIGVETQYF.

This chain uses TRBV3-1 (or the pseudogene TRBV3-2) with TRBJ2-7; D is possibly TRBD2 (5 bases). V lost 1 base, J lost 1 base, and 11 bases lay in between. From germline, CDR1 is LGHDT and CDR2 YNNKEL (reference sequence). This CDR3 is 15 amino acids long. CDR3 residues: CASSQARGPSYEQYF. CDR3 nucleotides: TGTGCCAGCAGCCAAGCTCGCGGGCCATCCTACGAGCAGTACTTC.

V gene TRBV4-2 combines with J gene TRBJ1-1; perhaps TRBD1 as D (5 bases). Germline CDR1 reads LGHNA; CDR2 reads YNFKEQ. The CDR3 contains 15 residues. V shed 2 bases and J shed 1 base, with 11 bases lying between them. CDR3 loop: CASSQLGAENTEAFF. The CDR3 region has the DNA TGTGCCAGCAGCCAATTAGGGGCCGAGAACACTGAAGCTTTCTTT.

This clone was found a few times. The rearrangement links TRBV24-1 to TRBJ2-7; tentatively, D is TRBD1 (6 bases). The CDR3 has 12 amino acids. From germline, CDR1 is KGHDR and CDR2 SFDVKD. Trimming removed 10 bases at V and 3 bases at J, with 12 bases between. The CDR3 DNA follows: TGTGCCACTAGAGGGGACAACTACGAGCAGTACTTC. Encoded protein: CATRGDNYEQYF.

In this sample, this clone turned up a few times. V is TRBV7-6 and J is TRBJ1-5; 9 bases agree with TRBD1. The CDR3 length is 16 residues. V was pared by 1 base and J by 7 bases, with 8 bases of the junction left unmatched. From germline, CDR1 is SGHVS and CDR2 FNYEAQ. CDR3: CASSLGGQGPPQPQHF. CDR3 sequence (DNA): TGTGCCAGCAGCTTAGGGGGACAGGGCCCCCCACAGCCCCAGCATTTT.

As regards this clone: Other DNA sequences in the same sample also yield this CDR3. The rearrangement links TRBV5-6 to TRBJ1-5; 8 positions match TRBD1. Trimming at V came to 0 bases and at J to 5 bases, leaving 1 base not matched to a gene. CDR1 and CDR2 (germline): SGHDT, YYEEEE. This CDR3 is 14 amino acids long. The CDR3 protein is CASSLGQGYQPQHF. CDR3 DNA: TGTGCCAGCAGCTTGGGACAGGGGTATCAGCCCCAGCATTTT.

The chain joins TRBV19 to TRBJ2-7, with 10 positions matching TRBD1. With V trimmed by 3 bases and J by 2 bases, 4 bases remained unmatched. The CDR3 length is 15 residues. Germline CDR1 and CDR2: LNHDA and SQIVND (reference sequence). CDR3 DNA: TGTGCCAGTAGTATTGGGACAGGGGTTGCCTACGAGCAGTACTTC. Protein: CASSIGTGVAYEQYF.